Described below is a single TCR beta chain sequence and its context. No antigen is known for it. This PCR relied on a set of 60 Vbeta primers and 13 Jbeta primers. Repertoires were generated with immunoSEQ multiplex PCR, while TCRdb's copy carries only in-frame clones and drops some. The sample consists of over 150,000 clones, around 79% of them appearing once. These data come from a study of cytomegalovirus exposure and HLA in healthy donors. About the research overall: Counted in an early data release were about 85 million unique TCRs from HLA-typed donors.

V was shortened by 2 bases and J by 2 bases, with 10 bases between the two germline ends. There are 15 residues in the CDR3. CDR1 is SGHAT and CDR2 is FQNNGV in the germline V gene. Study results and caveats: Accounts indicate the classifier identified cytomegalovirus status with strong specificity and sensitivity. Cytomegalovirus-associated status was assigned to about 160 TCR beta chains. Per published accounts, TCR beta sequences correctly predicted the HLA-A and HLA-B alleles of most subjects.

The sequence was collected from a man aged 40-49 years in good health and CMV-seronegative. Sequencing used PBMCs. The V and J genes are TRBV11-2 and TRBJ2-1; D is possibly TRBD2 (5 bases). The CDR3 sequence is CASSLRTATYNEQFF. CDR3 sequence (DNA): TGTGCCAGCAGCTTAAGGACTGCTACCTACAATGAGCAGTTCTTC.